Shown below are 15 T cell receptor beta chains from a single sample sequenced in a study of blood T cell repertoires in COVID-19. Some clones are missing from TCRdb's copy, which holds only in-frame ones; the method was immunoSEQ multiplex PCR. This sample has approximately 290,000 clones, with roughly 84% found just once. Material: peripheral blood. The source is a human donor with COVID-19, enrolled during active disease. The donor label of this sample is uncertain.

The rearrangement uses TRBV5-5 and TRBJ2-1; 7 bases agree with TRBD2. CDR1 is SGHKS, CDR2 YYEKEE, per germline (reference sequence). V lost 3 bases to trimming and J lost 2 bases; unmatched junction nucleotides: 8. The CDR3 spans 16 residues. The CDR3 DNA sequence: TGTGCCAGCAGCTCGTTCGGAGCGGGACCCTACAATGAGCAGTTCTTC. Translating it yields CASSSFGAGPYNEQFF.

The CDR3 coding sequence is TGTGCCAGCAGTGTCAACAATGAGCAGTTCTTC. This gives the protein CASSVNNEQFF. The chain couples TRBV2 to TRBJ2-1; D unresolved. V lost 4 bases and J 5 bases, leaving 3 bases between the germline ends. Germline values: CDR1 SNHLY, CDR2 FYNNEI. CDR3 length: 11 amino acids.

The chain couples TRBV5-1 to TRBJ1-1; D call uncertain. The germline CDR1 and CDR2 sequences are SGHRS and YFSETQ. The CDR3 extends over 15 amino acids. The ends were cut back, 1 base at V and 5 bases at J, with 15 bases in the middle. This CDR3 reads CASSLQEGVGTEAFF. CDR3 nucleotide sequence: TGCGCCAGCAGCTTGCAGGAGGGTGTGGGAACTGAAGCTTTCTTT.

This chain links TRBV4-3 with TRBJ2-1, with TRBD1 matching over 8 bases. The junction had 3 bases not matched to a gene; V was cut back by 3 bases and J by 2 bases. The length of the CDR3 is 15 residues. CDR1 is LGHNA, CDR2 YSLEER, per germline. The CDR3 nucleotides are TGCGCCAGCAGCCAGCCGGGACAGGCCTACAATGAGCAGTTCTTC. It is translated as CASSQPGQAYNEQFF.

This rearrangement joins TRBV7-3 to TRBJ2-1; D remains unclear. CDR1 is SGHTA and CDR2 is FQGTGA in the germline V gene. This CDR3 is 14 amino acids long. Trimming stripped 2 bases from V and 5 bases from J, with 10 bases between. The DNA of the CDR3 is TGTGCCAGCAGCTTATCCCGACTGAACAATGAGCAGTTCTTC. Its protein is CASSLSRLNNEQFF.

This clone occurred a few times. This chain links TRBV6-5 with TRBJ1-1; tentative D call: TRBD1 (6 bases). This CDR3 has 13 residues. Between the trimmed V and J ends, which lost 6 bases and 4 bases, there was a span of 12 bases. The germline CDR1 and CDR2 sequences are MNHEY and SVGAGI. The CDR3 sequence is CASSDTGITEAFF. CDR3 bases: TGTGCCAGCAGCGACACAGGGATCACTGAAGCTTTCTTT.

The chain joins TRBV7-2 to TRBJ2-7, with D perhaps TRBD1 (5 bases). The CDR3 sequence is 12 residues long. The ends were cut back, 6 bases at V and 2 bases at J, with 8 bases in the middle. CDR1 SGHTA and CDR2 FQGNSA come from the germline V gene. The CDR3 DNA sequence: TGTGCCAGCAGGGGGCAAACCTACGAGCAGTACTTC. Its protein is CASRGQTYEQYF. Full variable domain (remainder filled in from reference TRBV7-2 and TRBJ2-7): GAGVSQSPSNKVTEKGKDVELRCDPISGHTALYWYRQSLGQGLEFLIYFQGNSAPDKSGLPSDRFSAERTGGSVSTLTIQRTQQEDSAVYLCASRGQTYEQYFGPGTRLTVT.

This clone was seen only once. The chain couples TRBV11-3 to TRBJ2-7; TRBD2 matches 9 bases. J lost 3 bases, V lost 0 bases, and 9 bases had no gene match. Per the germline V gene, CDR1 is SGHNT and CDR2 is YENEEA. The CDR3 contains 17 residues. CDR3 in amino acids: CASSLDHSGSRRYEQYF. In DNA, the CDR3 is TGTGCCAGCAGCTTAGATCATAGCGGGAGCCGGCGCTACGAGCAGTACTTC.

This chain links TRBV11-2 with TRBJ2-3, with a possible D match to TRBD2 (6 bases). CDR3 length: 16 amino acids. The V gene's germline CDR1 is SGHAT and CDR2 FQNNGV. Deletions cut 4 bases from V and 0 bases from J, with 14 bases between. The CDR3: CASSSGLAASTDTQYF. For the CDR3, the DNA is TGTGCCAGCAGCTCCGGATTAGCGGCTAGCACAGATACGCAGTATTTT.

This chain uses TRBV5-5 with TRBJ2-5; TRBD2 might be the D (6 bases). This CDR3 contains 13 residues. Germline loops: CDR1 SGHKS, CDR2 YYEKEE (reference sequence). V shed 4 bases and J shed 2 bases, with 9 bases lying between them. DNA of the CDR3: TGTGCCAGCAGCCTTGGGGGGCAAGAGACCCAGTACTTC. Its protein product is CASSLGGQETQYF.

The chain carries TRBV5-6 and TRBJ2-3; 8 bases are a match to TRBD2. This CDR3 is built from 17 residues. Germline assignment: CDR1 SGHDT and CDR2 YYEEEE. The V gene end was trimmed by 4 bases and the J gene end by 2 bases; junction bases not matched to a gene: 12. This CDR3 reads CASSPGGLAGITDTQYF. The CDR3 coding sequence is TGTGCCAGCAGCCCCGGAGGTTTAGCGGGGATCACAGATACGCAGTATTTT.

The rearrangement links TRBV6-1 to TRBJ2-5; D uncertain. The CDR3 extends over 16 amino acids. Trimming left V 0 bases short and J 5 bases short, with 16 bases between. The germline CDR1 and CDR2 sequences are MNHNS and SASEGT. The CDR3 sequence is CASSEARRRARETQYF. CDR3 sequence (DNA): TGTGCCAGCAGTGAAGCTAGACGGCGAGCGCGGGAGACCCAGTACTTC.

DNA for the CDR3: TGTGCCAGTAGGGAAAGGAGAGACTATGGCTACACCTTC. Encoded protein: CASRERRDYGYTF. The chain couples TRBV19 to TRBJ1-2; D is undetermined. The CDR3 contains 13 residues. V lost 6 bases, J lost 3 bases, and 11 bases lay in between. Germline V gene lookup returns CDR1 LNHDA and CDR2 SQIVND (reference sequence).

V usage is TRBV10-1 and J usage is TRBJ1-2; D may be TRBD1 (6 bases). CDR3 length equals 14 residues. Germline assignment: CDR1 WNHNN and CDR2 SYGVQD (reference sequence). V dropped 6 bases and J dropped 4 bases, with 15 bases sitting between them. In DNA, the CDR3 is TGCGCCAGCAGGGGGGGGCGCAGGAGCTATGGCTACACCTTC. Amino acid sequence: CASRGGRRSYGYTF.

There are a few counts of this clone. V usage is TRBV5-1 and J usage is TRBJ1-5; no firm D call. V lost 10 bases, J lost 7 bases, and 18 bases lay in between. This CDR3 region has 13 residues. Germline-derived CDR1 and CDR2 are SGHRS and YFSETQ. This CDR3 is CARPNGAGQPQHF. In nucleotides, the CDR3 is TGCGCCCGACCCAACGGTGCGGGCCAGCCCCAGCATTTT. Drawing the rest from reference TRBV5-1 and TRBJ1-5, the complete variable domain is KAGVTQTPRYLIKTRGQQVTLSCSPISGHRSVSWYQQTPGQGLQFLFEYFSETQRNKGNFPGRFSGRQFSNSRSEMNVSTLELGDSALYLCARPNGAGQPQHFGDGTRLSIL.